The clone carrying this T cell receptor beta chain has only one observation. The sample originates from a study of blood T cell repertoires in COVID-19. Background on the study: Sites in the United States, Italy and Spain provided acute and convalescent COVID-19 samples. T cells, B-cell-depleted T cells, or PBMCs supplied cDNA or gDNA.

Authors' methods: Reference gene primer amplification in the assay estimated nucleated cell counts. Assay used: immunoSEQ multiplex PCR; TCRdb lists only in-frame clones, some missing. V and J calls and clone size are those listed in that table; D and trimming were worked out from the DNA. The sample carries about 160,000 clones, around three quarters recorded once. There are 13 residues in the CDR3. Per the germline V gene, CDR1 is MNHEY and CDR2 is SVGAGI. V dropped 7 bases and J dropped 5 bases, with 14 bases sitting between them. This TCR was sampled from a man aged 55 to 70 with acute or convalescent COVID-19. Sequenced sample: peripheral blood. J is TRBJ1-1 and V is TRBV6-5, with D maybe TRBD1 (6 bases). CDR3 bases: TGTGCCAGCATCTCCGGGGGGCGGACTGAAGCTTTCTTT. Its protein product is CASISGGRTEAFF.